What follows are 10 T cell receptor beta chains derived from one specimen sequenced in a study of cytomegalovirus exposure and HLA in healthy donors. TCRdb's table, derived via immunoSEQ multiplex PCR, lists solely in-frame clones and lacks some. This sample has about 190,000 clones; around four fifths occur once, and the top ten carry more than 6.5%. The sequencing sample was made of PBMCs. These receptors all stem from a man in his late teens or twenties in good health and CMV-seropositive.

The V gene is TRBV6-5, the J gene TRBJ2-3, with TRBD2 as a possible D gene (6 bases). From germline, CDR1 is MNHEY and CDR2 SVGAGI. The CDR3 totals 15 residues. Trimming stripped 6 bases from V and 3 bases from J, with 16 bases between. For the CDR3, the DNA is TGTGCCAGCAGCTCGATGGGTAGCGGAACAGATACGCAGTATTTT. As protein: CASSSMGSGTDTQYF.

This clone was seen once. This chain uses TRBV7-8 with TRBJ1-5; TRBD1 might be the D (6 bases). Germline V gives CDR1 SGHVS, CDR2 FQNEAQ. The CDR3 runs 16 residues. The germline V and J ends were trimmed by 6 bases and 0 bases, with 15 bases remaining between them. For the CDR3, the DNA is TGTGCCAGCAGGGCCGGGACACCTAATAGCAATCAGCCCCAGCATTTT. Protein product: CASRAGTPNSNQPQHF.

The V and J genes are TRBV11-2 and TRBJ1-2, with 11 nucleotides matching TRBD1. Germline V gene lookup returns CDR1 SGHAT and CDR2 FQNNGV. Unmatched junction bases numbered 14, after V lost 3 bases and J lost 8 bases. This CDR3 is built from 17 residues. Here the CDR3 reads CASSFPKGQGGSRGYTF. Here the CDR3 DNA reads TGTGCCAGCAGCTTCCCCAAGGGACAGGGGGGATCGCGAGGCTACACCTTC. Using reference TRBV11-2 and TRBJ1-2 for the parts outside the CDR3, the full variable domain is EAGVAQSPRYKIIEKRQSVAFWCNPISGHATLYWYQQILGQGPKLLIQFQNNGVVDDSQLPKDRFSAERLKGVDSTLKIQPAKLEDSAVYLCASSFPKGQGGSRGYTFGSGTRLTVV.

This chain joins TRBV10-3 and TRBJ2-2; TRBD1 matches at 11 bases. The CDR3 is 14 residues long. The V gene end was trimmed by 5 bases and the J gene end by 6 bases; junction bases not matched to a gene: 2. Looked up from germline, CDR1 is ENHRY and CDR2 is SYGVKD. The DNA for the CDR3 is TGTGCCATCAGTCCGGGACAGGGGGCCGGGGAGCTGTTTTTT. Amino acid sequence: CAISPGQGAGELFF.

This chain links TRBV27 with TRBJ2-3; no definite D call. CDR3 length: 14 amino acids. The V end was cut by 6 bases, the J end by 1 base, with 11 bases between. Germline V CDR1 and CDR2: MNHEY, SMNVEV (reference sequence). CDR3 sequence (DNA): TGTGCCAGCAGACCAAAAAGCCGCACAGATACGCAGTATTTT. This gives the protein CASRPKSRTDTQYF.

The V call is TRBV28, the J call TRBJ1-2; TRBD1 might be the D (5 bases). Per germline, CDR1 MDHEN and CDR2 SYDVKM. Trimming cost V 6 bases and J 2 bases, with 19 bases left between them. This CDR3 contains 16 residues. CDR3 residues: CASSRGRAGGNYGYTF. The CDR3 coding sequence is TGTGCCAGCAGCCGAGGCCGGGCGGGGGGGAACTATGGCTACACCTTC.

The CDR3 DNA reads TGTGCCAGCAGCCCTACAGAATCTGGGGCCAACGTCCTGACTTTC. Protein sequence: CASSPTESGANVLTF. This chain connects TRBV7-6 to TRBJ2-6; D unresolved. Germline assignment: CDR1 SGHVS and CDR2 FNYEAQ. Trimming removed 5 bases from V and 1 base from J, with 9 bases in between. This CDR3 is 15 amino acids long. Variable domain in full (rest from reference TRBV7-6 and TRBJ2-6): GAGVSQSPRYKVTKRGQDVALRCDPISGHVSLYWYRQALGQGPEFLTYFNYEAQQDKSGLPNDRFSAERPEGSISTLTIQRTEQRDSAMYRCASSPTESGANVLTFGAGSRLTVL.

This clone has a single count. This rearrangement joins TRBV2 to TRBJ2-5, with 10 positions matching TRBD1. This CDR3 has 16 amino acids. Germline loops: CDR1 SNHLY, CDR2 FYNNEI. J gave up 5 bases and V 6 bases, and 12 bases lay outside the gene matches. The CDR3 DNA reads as TGTGCCAGCAGGGGGGATGCCGGGACAGGGGAGGAGACCCAGTACTTC. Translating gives CASRGDAGTGEETQYF.

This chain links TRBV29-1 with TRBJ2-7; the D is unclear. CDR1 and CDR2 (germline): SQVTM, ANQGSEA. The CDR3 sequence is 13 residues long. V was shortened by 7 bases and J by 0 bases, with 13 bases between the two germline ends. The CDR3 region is CSAGSSHSYEQYF. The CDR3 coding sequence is TGCAGCGCCGGGTCCTCGCACTCCTACGAGCAGTACTTC.

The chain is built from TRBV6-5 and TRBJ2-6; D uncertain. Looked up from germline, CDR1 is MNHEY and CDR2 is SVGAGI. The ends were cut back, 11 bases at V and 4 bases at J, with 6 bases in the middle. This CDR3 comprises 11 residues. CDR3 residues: CAARGANVLTF. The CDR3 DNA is TGTGCCGCCCGGGGGGCCAACGTCCTGACTTTC.